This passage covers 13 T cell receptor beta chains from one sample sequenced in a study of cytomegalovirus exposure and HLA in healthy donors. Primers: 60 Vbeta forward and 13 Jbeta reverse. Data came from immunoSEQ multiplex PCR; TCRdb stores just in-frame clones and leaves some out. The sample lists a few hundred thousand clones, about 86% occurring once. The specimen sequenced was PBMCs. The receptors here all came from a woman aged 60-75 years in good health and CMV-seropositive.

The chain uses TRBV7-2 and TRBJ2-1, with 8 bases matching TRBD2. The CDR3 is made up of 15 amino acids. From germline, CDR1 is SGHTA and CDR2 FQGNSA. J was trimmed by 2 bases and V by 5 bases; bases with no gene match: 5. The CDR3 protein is CASSPSGSPYNEQFF. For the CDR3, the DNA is TGTGCCAGCAGCCCAAGCGGGAGTCCCTACAATGAGCAGTTCTTC.

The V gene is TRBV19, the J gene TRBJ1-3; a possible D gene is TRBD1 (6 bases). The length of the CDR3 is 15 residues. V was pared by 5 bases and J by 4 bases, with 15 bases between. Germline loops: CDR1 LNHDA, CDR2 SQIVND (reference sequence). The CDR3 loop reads CASSFQGSGGNTIYF. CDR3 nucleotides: TGTGCCAGTAGTTTTCAGGGGTCCGGAGGAAACACCATATATTTT.

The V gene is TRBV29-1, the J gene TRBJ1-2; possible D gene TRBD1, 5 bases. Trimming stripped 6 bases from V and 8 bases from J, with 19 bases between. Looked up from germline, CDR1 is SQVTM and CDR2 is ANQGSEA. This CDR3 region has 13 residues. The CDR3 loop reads CSVQLGGAGGYTF. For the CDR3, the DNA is TGCAGCGTCCAATTGGGAGGGGCGGGCGGCTACACCTTC.

The CDR3 here is CASRSNGDTEAFF. DNA for the CDR3: TGTGCCAGCAGGTCCAACGGGGACACTGAAGCTTTCTTT. The V call is TRBV6-1, the J call TRBJ1-1; D gene ambiguous. The CDR3 runs to 13 residues. V was pared by 6 bases and J by 3 bases, with 11 bases between. Looked up from germline, CDR1 is MNHNS and CDR2 is SASEGT.

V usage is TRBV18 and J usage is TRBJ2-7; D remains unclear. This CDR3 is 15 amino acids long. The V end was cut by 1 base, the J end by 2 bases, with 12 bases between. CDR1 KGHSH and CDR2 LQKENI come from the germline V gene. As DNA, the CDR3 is TGTGCCAGCTCACCACGACAACGACGAACCTACGAGCAGTACTTC. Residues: CASSPRQRRTYEQYF.

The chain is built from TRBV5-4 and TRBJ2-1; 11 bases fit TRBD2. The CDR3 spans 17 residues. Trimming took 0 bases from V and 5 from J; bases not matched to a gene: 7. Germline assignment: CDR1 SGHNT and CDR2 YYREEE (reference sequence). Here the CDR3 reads CASSLAGSSGRHNEQFF. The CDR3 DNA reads TGTGCCAGCAGCTTGGCGGGCTCTAGCGGGAGGCACAATGAGCAGTTCTTC.

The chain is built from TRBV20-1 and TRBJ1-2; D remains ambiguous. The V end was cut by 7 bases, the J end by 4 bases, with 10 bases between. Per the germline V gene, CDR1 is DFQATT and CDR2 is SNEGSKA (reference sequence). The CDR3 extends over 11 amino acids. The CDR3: CSVPGGYGYTF. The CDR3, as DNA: TGCAGTGTGCCGGGAGGCTATGGCTACACCTTC.

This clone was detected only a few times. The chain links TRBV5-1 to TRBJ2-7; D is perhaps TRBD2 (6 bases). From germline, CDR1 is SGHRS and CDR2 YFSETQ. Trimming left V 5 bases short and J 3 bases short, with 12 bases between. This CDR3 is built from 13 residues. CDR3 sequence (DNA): TGCGCCAGCAGTGATCTGGGGGGCTACGAGCAGTACTTC. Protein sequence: CASSDLGGYEQYF.

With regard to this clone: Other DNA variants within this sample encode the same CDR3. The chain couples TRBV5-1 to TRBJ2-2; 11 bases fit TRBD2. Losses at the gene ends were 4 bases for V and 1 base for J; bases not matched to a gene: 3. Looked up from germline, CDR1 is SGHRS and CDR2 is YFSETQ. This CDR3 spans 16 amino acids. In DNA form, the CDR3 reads TGCGCCAGCAGCCTGGGGACTAGCGGGAACACCGGGGAGCTGTTTTTT. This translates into CASSLGTSGNTGELFF.

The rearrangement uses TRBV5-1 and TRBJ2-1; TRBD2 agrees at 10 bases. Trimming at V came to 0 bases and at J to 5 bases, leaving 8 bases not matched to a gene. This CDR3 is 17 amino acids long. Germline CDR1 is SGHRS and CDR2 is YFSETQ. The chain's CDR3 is CASSLGVGTSGNNEQFF. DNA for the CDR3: TGCGCCAGCAGCTTGGGCGTAGGAACTAGCGGGAACAATGAGCAGTTCTTC.

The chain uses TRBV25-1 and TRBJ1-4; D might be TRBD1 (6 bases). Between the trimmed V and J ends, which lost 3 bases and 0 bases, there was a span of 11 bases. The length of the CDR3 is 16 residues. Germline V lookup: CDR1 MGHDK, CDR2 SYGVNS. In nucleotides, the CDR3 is TGTGCCAGCAGTGACAGGGGTGACGCAACTAATGAAAAACTGTTTTTT. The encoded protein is CASSDRGDATNEKLFF.

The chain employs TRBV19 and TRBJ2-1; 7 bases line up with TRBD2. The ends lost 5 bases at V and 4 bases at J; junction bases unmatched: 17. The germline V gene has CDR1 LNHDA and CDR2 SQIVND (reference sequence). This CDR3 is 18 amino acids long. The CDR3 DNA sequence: TGTGCCAGTAGTCTGCCCCAAACCCCTAGCGGCGATTACAATGAGCAGTTCTTC. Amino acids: CASSLPQTPSGDYNEQFF.

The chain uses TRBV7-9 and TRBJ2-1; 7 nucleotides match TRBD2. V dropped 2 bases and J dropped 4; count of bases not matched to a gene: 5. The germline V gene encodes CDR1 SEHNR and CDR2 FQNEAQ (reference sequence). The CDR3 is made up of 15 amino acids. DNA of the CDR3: TGTGCCAGCAGCTTACTAGCTAGCGGATACAATGAGCAGTTCTTC. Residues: CASSLLASGYNEQFF.